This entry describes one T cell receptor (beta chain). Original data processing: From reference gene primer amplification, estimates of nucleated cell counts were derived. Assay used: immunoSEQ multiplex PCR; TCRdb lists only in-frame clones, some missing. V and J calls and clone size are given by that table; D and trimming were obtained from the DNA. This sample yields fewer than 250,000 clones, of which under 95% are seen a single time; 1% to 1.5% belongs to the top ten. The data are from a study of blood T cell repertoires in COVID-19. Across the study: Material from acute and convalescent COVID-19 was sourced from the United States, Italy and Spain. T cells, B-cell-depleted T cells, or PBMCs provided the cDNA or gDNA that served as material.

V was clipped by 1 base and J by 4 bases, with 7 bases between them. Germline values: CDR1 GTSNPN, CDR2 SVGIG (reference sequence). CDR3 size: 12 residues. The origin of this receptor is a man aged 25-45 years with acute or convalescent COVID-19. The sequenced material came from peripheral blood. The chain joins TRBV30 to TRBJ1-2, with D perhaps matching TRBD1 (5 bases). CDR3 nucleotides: TGTGCCTGGAGTGCGACAGCCTATGGCTACACCTTC. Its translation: CAWSATAYGYTF.